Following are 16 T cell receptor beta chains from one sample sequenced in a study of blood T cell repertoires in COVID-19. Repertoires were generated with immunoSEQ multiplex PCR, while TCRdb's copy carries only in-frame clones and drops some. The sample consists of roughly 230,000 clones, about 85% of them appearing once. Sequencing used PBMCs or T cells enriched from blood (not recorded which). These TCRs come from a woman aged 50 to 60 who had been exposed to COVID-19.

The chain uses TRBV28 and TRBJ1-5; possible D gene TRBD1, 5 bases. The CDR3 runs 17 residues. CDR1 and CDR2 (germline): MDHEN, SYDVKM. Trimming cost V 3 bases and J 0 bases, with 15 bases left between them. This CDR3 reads CASSFGVGGSSNQPQHF. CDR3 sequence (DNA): TGTGCCAGCAGTTTCGGGGTCGGGGGGAGTAGCAATCAGCCCCAGCATTTT.

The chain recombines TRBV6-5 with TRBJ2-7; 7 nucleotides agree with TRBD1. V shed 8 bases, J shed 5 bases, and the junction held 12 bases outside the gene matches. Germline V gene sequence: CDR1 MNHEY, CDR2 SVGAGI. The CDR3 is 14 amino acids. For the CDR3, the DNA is TGTGCCAGCCGCCAAACTCATACAGGGGACGAGCAGTACTTC. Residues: CASRQTHTGDEQYF.

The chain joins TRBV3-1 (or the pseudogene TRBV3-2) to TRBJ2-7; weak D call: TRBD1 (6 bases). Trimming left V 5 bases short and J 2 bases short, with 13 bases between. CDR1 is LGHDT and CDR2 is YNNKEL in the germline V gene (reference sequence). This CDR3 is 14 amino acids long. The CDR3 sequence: CASSAWDTPYEQYF. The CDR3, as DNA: TGTGCCAGCAGCGCTTGGGACACCCCCTACGAGCAGTACTTC.

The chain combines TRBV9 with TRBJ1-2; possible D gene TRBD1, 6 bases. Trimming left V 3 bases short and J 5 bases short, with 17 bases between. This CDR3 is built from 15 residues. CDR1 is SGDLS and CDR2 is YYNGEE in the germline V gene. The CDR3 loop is CASSGYRDNGYGYTF. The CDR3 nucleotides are TGTGCCAGCAGCGGGTACCGGGACAACGGTTATGGCTACACCTTC.

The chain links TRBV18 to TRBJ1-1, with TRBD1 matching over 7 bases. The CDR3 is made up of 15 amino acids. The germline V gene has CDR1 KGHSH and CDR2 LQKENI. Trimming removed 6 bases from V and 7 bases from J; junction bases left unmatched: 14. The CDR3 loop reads CASSFRKGARDEAFF. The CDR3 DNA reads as TGTGCCAGCTCTTTCCGCAAGGGGGCGAGGGATGAAGCTTTCTTT.

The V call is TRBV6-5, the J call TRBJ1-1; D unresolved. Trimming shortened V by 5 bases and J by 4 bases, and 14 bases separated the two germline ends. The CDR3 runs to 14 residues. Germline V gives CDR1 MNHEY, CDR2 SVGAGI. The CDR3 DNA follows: TGTGCCAGCAGTCCATCGTATGGCCCCACTGAAGCTTTCTTT. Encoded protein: CASSPSYGPTEAFF.

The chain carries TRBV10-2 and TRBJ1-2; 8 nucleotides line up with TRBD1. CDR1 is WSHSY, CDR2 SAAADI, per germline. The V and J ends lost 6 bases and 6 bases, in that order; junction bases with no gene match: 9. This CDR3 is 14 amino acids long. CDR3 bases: TGCGCCAGCAGCCTACAGGGGGAGGGTGATGGCTACACCTTC. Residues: CASSLQGEGDGYTF.

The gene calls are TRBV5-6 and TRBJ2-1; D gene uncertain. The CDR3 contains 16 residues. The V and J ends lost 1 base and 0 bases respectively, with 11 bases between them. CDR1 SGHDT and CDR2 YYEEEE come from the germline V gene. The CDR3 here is CASSLPDYYSYNEQFF. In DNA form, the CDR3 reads TGTGCCAGCAGCTTGCCCGATTACTACTCCTACAATGAGCAGTTCTTC.

The CDR3 sequence: CASSVDGSGGEKLFF. The CDR3 nucleotides read TGTGCCAGCAGCGTAGACGGGTCAGGGGGCGAAAAACTGTTTTTT. The chain links TRBV9 to TRBJ1-4, with TRBD1 identical over 8 bases. This CDR3 comprises 15 residues. Germline values: CDR1 SGDLS, CDR2 YYNGEE. The junction had 6 bases not matched to a gene; V was cut back by 0 bases and J by 8 bases.

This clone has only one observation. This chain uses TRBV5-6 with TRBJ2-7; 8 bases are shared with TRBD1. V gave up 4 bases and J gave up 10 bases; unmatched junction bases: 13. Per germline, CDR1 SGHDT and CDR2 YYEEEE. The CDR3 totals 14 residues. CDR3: CASSLGTGGSGQYF. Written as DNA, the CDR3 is TGTGCCAGCAGCCTAGGGACAGGCGGATCGGGTCAGTACTTC.

The CDR3 reads CASSVEDTYNEQFF. The DNA for the CDR3 is TGTGCCAGCAGCGTCGAAGACACGTACAATGAGCAGTTCTTC. The V call is TRBV9, the J call TRBJ2-1; D gene unclear. The CDR3 runs to 14 residues. The V end lost 2 bases, the J end lost 4 bases, and 10 bases lay between the germline ends. CDR1 and CDR2 from the germline V gene are SGDLS and YYNGEE.

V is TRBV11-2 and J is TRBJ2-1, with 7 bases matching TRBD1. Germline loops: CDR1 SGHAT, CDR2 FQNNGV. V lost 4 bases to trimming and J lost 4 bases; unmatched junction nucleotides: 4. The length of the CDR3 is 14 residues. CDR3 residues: CASSSTQGYNEQFF. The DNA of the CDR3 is TGTGCCAGCAGCTCGACACAGGGGTACAATGAGCAGTTCTTC.

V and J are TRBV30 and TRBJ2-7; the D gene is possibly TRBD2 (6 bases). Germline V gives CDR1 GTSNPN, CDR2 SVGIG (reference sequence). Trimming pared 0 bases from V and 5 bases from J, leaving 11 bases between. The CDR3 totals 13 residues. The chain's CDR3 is CAWSVLPGDEQYF. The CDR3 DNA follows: TGTGCCTGGAGTGTACTTCCGGGGGACGAGCAGTACTTC. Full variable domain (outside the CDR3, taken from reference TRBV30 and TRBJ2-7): SQTIHQWPATLVQPVGSPLSLECTVEGTSNPNLYWYRQAAGRGLQLLFYSVGIGQISSEVPQNLSASRPQDRQFILSSKKLLLSDSGFYLCAWSVLPGDEQYFGPGTRLTVT.

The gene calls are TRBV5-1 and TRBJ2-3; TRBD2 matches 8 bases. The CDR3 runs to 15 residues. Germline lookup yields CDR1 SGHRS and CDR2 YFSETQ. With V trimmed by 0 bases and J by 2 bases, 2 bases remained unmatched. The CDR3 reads CASSLAGGYTDTQYF. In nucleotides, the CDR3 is TGCGCCAGCAGCTTGGCGGGGGGGTACACAGATACGCAGTATTTT.

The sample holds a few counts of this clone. The CDR3 loop is CASMQGQVNTEAFF. The CDR3 bases are TGCGCCAGCATGCAGGGGCAGGTGAACACTGAAGCTTTCTTT. The rearrangement uses TRBV5-1 and TRBJ1-1, with D possibly matching TRBD1 (6 bases). Trimming took off 6 bases at V and 0 bases at J, with 12 bases between the two ends. Germline-derived CDR1 and CDR2 are SGHRS and YFSETQ. This CDR3 contains 14 residues.

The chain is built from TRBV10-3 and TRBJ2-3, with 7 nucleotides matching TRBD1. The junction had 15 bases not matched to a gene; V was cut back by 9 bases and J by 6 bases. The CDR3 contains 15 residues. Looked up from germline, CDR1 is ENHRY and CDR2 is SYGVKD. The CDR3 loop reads CAIRDHRGPADTQYF. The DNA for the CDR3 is TGTGCCATTAGGGACCACAGGGGACCTGCGGATACGCAGTATTTT.